Sequencing of this T cell receptor beta chain was carried out in a study of blood T cell repertoires in COVID-19. V lost 3 bases and J lost 0, with 8 bases in between. CDR1 and CDR2 from the germline V gene are SNHLY and FYNNEI. The CDR3 spans 14 residues. In its sample, this clone was seen a few times. Here immunoSEQ multiplex PCR was the method, and the copy in TCRdb shows in-frame clones only, minus some. The sample yields under 45,000 clones, 65% to 85% seen once. The gene calls are TRBV2 and TRBJ1-1; D gene unclear. This TCR came from a woman aged 80 or older with active or convalescent COVID-19. The sequencing sample was made of peripheral blood. The CDR3 spells CASSEVTVNTEAFF. CDR3 DNA: TGTGCCAGCAGTGAGGTAACAGTGAACACTGAAGCTTTCTTT.